This is a list of T cell receptor beta chains from one sample in a study of cytomegalovirus exposure and HLA in healthy donors. Assay used: immunoSEQ multiplex PCR; TCRdb lists only in-frame clones, some missing. The table includes roughly 180,000 clones, approximately 9.5% detected once. What was sequenced was PBMCs. All receptors derive from a woman in her 30s in good health and CMV-seropositive. The conserved cysteine and the conserved F or W are not part of the CDR3 here. Each record gives: J gene, clone size, V gene, CDR3 protein. Clone sizes are given selectively: once, few, many, or a class where the clone is expanded.

TRBJ1-5	few	TRBV30	AWKVPDREGQPQH
TRBJ1-1	.	TRBV7-9	AGDRVNMNTEAF
TRBJ1-5	.	TRBV2	ASQVEDQPQH
TRBJ2-2	.	TRBV7-2	ASSFTGLAGGRETGELF
TRBJ1-2	few	TRBV5-1	ASRSVTDKNYGYT
TRBJ2-7	.	TRBV25-1	ASSGDLGQKGGGQQY
TRBJ1-1	few	TRBV30	ACTGGSNTEAF
TRBJ1-1	.	TRBV2	ASSVPSEGTEAF
TRBJ1-1	.	TRBV19	ASSSKGRGDTEAF
TRBJ2-5	.	TRBV13	ASSQGRWGLAGETQY
TRBJ2-5	few	TRBV5-5	ASSLAQPGRKAQY
TRBJ2-5	once	TRBV5-6	ASSSIQETQY
TRBJ2-1	.	TRBV7-7	ASSFRLSSYNEQF
TRBJ2-7	few	TRBV7-2	ASSLGGLAGNEQY
TRBJ1-1	few	TRBV27	ASSLGQGAIKGAF
TRBJ2-7	few	TRBV9	ASRGVGYEQY
TRBJ2-1	.	TRBV10-1	ASSESGSSYNEQF
.	few	TRBV5-1	ASSLEGAFSYEQY
TRBJ2-1	.	TRBV7-2	ASSRRGSYNEQF
TRBJ1-5	.	TRBV7-6	ASSLDEAQPQH
TRBJ1-5	few	TRBV27	ASSFRRGEPQH
TRBJ2-7	few	TRBV15	ATSRDPSGMSYEQY
TRBJ2-7	.	TRBV6-1	ASSDGETSGSYEQY
TRBJ2-1	few	TRBV4-2	ASSLGDLAGGFNEQF
TRBJ2-2	few	TRBV14	ASSQVREGINTGELF
TRBJ2-7	few	TRBV9	ASSGNPSGSYYEQY
TRBJ2-7	few	TRBV7-8	ASSLTSGAYEQY
TRBJ1-5	.	TRBV5-6	ASSLGLGSQPQH
TRBJ2-2	few	TRBV6-5	ASSYTDRVPGELF
TRBJ2-1	few	TRBV7-9	ASSLGGREQF
TRBJ2-1	.	TRBV29-1	SVEGVSGTPYNEQF
TRBJ2-7	few	TRBV9	ASSVGLEFYEQY
TRBJ2-7	.	TRBV2	ASSEGAGGHHKQY
TRBJ1-1	few	TRBV30	AWNPTGKNTEAF
TRBJ1-2	few	TRBV29-1	SAPLRGGRNYGYT
TRBJ1-1	few	TRBV10-3	AISGSGQMNTEAF
TRBJ2-5	.	TRBV27	ASSLSSGQGLRETQY
TRBJ1-3	.	TRBV5-1	ASSLVAGSSGNTIY